This T cell receptor beta chain was identified during a study of cytomegalovirus exposure and HLA in healthy donors. About the research overall: A subsequent analysis reported that the approximately 120 validation repertoires were produced on the same platform that had also been used for the 666 first-cohort repertoires.

The V gene lost 4 bases and the J gene lost 5 bases, with 18 bases spanning the gap. Germline lookup yields CDR1 SGDLS and CDR2 YYNGEE. The CDR3 is 15 residues long. Note on this clone: What it recognizes is unknown.

General study findings and limits: The study labeled more than 150 TCR beta chains cytomegalovirus-associated.

Profiled with immunoSEQ multiplex PCR; TCRdb holds only in-frame clones, not every one. Of 120,000 or so clones detected, about 90% appear once; the ten largest clones hold about 1.9%. This TCR was recovered from a young woman in good health and CMV-seronegative. The chain employs TRBV9 and TRBJ2-5; weak D call: TRBD2 (6 bases). Sequenced input: PBMCs. The chain's CDR3 is CASSPRLGAGETQYF. CDR3 bases: TGTGCCAGCAGCCCACGACTAGGGGCCGGGGAGACCCAGTACTTC.